The rows below give T cell receptor beta chains drawn from one sample of a study of shared clonotypes between healthy human individuals. The repertoire was sequenced with immunoSEQ multiplex PCR; TCRdb's copy has only in-frame clones and lacks some. Here the sample spans about 2.4 million clones, 93% being singletons. The sequenced material came from naive CD4+ T cells from PBMCs. The source is a man between 18 and 29 years old in good health. Some clones in this sample may be carry-over from other donors' samples. CDR3s include the opening cysteine and the closing phenylalanine or tryptophan. The order of the fields is D gene, V gene, clone size, J gene, CDR3 DNA, CDR3 protein. A D gene is named only where the DNA matches it firmly. Clone sizes are given selectively: once, few, many, or a class where the clone is expanded.

.	TRBV19	few	TRBJ1-2	TGTGCCAGTAGTATCAACGGGGGCGTACGCGGCTACACCTTC	CASSINGGVRGYTF
TRBD1	TRBV18	.	TRBJ2-2	TGTGCCAGCTCACTCAGGACAGGAGTCACCGGGGAGCTGTTTTTT	CASSLRTGVTGELFF
.	TRBV30	.	TRBJ2-3	TGTGCCTGGAGTAAGGGTATGGCCACAGATACGCAGTATTTT	CAWSKGMATDTQYF
TRBD1	TRBV5-1	.	TRBJ2-7	TGCGCCAGCAGCCCGGGACAGGCCGGGCACGAGCAGTACTTC	CASSPGQAGHEQYF
.	TRBV6-5	.	TRBJ2-7	TGTGCCAGCAGTTACTCTCGGGGGTCCTACGAGCAGTACTTC	CASSYSRGSYEQYF
.	TRBV18	.	TRBJ2-3	TGTGCCAGCTCTCTCACTAGGGAGGATACGCAGTATTTT	CASSLTREDTQYF
TRBD2	TRBV6-5	few	TRBJ2-3	TGTGCCAGCAGCCTTAGCGGGAGGGTTACAGATACGCAGTATTTT	CASSLSGRVTDTQYF
.	TRBV7-9	few	TRBJ1-1	TGTGCCAGCAGCCCGAGGGGGGTGGGTACTGAAGCTTTCTTT	CASSPRGVGTEAFF
TRBD1	TRBV10-3	.	TRBJ2-2	TGTGCCATCAGTGAGTCAACCCCGACAGGGAGGAACACCGGGGAGCTGTTTTTT	CAISESTPTGRNTGELFF
TRBD2	TRBV4-3	.	TRBJ2-3	TGCGCCAGCAGCCAAGTTCCATCTTCAGCGGGAGCCCCAGATACGCAGTATTTT	CASSQVPSSAGAPDTQYF
TRBD2	TRBV19	.	TRBJ2-3	TGTGCCAGTAGTACCTCCCGGGGAACGCGGGAGGGCCAGAGGGATACGCAGTATTTT	CASSTSRGTREGQRDTQYF
.	TRBV28	.	TRBJ1-1	TGTGCCAGCAGTTCTCCGACCGCCTGGGGCACTGAAGCTTTCTTT	CASSSPTAWGTEAFF
.	TRBV28	.	TRBJ2-2	TGTGCCAGCAGTTTACCCTGGGCCTCGAACACCGGGGAGCTGTTTTTT	CASSLPWASNTGELFF
.	TRBV10-1	.	TRBJ1-5	TGCGCCAGCGGTGGGTCCGGGGATCAGCCCCAGCATTTT	CASGGSGDQPQHF
.	TRBV5-1	.	TRBJ1-1	TGCGCCAGCAGCGGCGGACGGTCGAGCACTGAAGCTTTCTTT	CASSGGRSSTEAFF
.	TRBV15	.	TRBJ2-2	TGTGCCACCAGCAGAGATAGAGGGGCTAGGGACACCGGGGAGCTGTTTTTT	CATSRDRGARDTGELFF
.	TRBV5-1	.	TRBJ2-1	TGCGCCAGCGCAGGGGCTCCAGGCTACAATGAGCAGTTCTTC	CASAGAPGYNEQFF
TRBD1	TRBV4-1	.	TRBJ1-4	TGCGCCAGCAGCCTTCGGGACAGAAGTAATGAAAAACTGTTTTTT	CASSLRDRSNEKLFF
TRBD2	TRBV5-1	.	TRBJ2-5	TGCGCCAGCAGCGTCTTCGGGAGGGAAGAGACCCAGTACTTC	CASSVFGREETQYF
TRBD2	TRBV7-2	.	TRBJ2-2	TGTGCCAGCAGCTTACTGGGACTAGCGGAGATCACCGGGGAGCTGTTTTTT	CASSLLGLAEITGELFF
.	TRBV7-8	.	TRBJ2-1	TGTGCCAGCAGGAGGAGGCGGGATATATACAATGAGCAGTTCTTC	CASRRRRDIYNEQFF
.	TRBV5-8	.	TRBJ2-7	TGTGCCAGCAACAAGGACAGATACGAGCAGTACTTC	CASNKDRYEQYF
.	TRBV6-5	once	TRBJ1-1	TGTGCCAGCAGCCGGGGCCGGGGCCGGAACACTGAAGCTTTCTTT	CASSRGRGRNTEAFF
.	TRBV2	.	TRBJ2-7	TGTGCCAGCAGTGGTCACGGCATACTTAGCTCCTACGAGCAGTACTTC	CASSGHGILSSYEQYF
.	TRBV28	.	TRBJ2-3	TGTGCCAGCAGTTTCCCCGCCTTAACAGATACGCAGTATTTT	CASSFPALTDTQYF
.	TRBV7-2	.	TRBJ2-1	TGTGCCAGCAGCTTAGTTTCGAGCTCCTACAATGAGCAGTTCTTC	CASSLVSSSYNEQFF
TRBD1	TRBV11-3	.	TRBJ1-1	TGTGCCAGCAGCCCGGGACAGGGGGAATCGGACACTGAAGCTTTCTTT	CASSPGQGESDTEAFF
TRBD1	TRBV6-1	.	TRBJ2-7	TGTGCCAGCAGGGACAGGGGCGCGATCTCCTACGAGCAGTACTTC	CASRDRGAISYEQYF
.	TRBV30	.	TRBJ1-3	TGTGCCTGGCCCCTGGGCAACACCATATATTTT	CAWPLGNTIYF
.	TRBV19	.	TRBJ2-3	TGTGCCAGTAGTGCTTACCCAGGGACAAGCGGAGGATTGAGCACAGATACGCAGTATTTT	CASSAYPGTSGGLSTDTQYF
TRBD2	TRBV25-1	.	TRBJ2-6	TGTGCCAGCGCTAGCGGGAGGGCAGGGGCCAACGTCCTGACTTTC	CASASGRAGANVLTF
TRBD2	TRBV10-2	.	TRBJ2-2	TGCGCCAGCAGTGAGCGCGGGGGGCTCACCGGGGAGCTGTTTTTT	CASSERGGLTGELFF
.	TRBV5-4	.	TRBJ2-2	TGTGCCAGCAGCTTGGCTTGGGGTCGGGGAGGCACCGGGGAGCTGTTTTTT	CASSLAWGRGGTGELFF
TRBD2	TRBV29-1	once	TRBJ2-7	TGCAGCGTAGGACTAGCGGGGGGAAGCTCCTACGAGCAGTACTTC	CSVGLAGGSSYEQYF
TRBD2	TRBV6-5	.	TRBJ2-7	TGTGCCAGCAGTTACCGAACTAGCGGGAGGAACGAGCAGTACTTC	CASSYRTSGRNEQYF
.	TRBV6-5	.	TRBJ1-6	TGTGCCAGCAGTTACTCCCTTATTGGTGGCTCACCCCTCCACTTT	CASSYSLIGGSPLHF
TRBD2	TRBV19	.	TRBJ2-2	TGTGCCAGTAGTATCGGGGGGGTCGGGGAGCTGTTTTTT	CASSIGGVGELFF
.	TRBV27	.	TRBJ2-7	TGTGCCAGCAGTTTAAATCCAGGGGCGGAATACGAGCAGTACTTC	CASSLNPGAEYEQYF
.	TRBV5-1	once	TRBJ1-1	TGCGCCAGCAGCTTGTTGGTCAGCAACACTGAAGCTTTCTTT	CASSLLVSNTEAFF